This TCR beta chain was recorded in a study of cytomegalovirus exposure and HLA in healthy donors. The study's findings and limits: An analysis was carried out later, and it reportedly showed fewer N-insertions in an Asian-associated ancestry cluster than the approximately 710-donor mean. An analysis done earlier found most TCR beta V segments productive about 87% or about 30% of the time.

About this clone: Antigen unknown.

In the PCR, 60 Vbeta and 13 Jbeta primers were used. Profiled with immunoSEQ multiplex PCR; TCRdb holds only in-frame clones, not every one. The sample records 100,000 to 150,000 clones, around 72% being singletons. Germline-derived CDR1 and CDR2 are SGHDT and YYEEEE. V was clipped by 4 bases and J by 8 bases; unmatched bases: 2. CDR3 length: 13 residues. The sample comprised PBMCs. This chain connects TRBV5-6 to TRBJ1-4, with TRBD1 identical over 10 bases. This receptor was taken from a man aged 30 to 39 in good health and CMV-seronegative. In DNA, the CDR3 is TGTGCCAGCAGCCGGGACAGGGGCGAAAAACTGTTTTTT. It encodes CASSRDRGEKLFF.